One and the same sample provided the 22 T cell receptor beta chains below, sequenced in a study of Ad26.COV2.S vaccination and SARS-CoV-2 variants. Produced via immunoSEQ multiplex PCR; TCRdb's table is partial and in-frame only. The table lists 350,000 to 450,000 clones, approximately 83% of them singletons, with approximately 7.8% in the top ten. Treatment of the sample: some 20 received Ad26.COV2.S at low or high dose, single or two shots; a few received placebo; per-sample allocation not given. After the first vaccine or placebo injection, samples were drawn on day 63. Sequencing used peripheral blood, obtained in a trial of Ad26.COV2.S vaccine versus placebo. The receptors stem from a person between 18 and 65 years old who received the Ad26.COV2.S COVID-19 vaccine or a placebo.

This clone appeared once. This chain links TRBV4-3 with TRBJ2-7, with D perhaps TRBD1 (5 bases). Deletions cut 4 bases from V and 5 bases from J, with 15 bases between. This CDR3 spans 14 amino acids. Germline lookup yields CDR1 LGHNA and CDR2 YSLEER. CDR3 nucleotides: TGCGCCAGCAGCCTCCTCTCCAGGGCCCACGAGCAGTACTTC. Protein sequence: CASSLLSRAHEQYF.

The rearrangement joins TRBV4-1 to TRBJ2-7; the D is unclear. Germline V CDR1 and CDR2: MGHRA, YSYEKL. The V end lost 3 bases, the J end lost 0 bases, and 21 bases lay between the germline ends. The length of the CDR3 is 18 residues. The CDR3 here is CASSQDLTELISSYEQYF. The DNA of the CDR3 is TGCGCCAGCAGCCAGGACCTGACGGAACTTATTTCCTCCTACGAGCAGTACTTC.

The chain couples TRBV7-9 to TRBJ2-1, with 8 bases fitting TRBD2. Germline CDR1 SEHNR, CDR2 FQNEAQ (reference sequence). This CDR3 region has 15 residues. V gave up 2 bases and J gave up 6 bases; unmatched junction bases: 6. This CDR3 is CASSLPAGGTNEQFF. DNA of the CDR3: TGTGCCAGCAGCTTACCCGCGGGGGGCACCAATGAGCAGTTCTTC.

This chain links TRBV13 with TRBJ1-1; possibly TRBD1 for D (6 bases). Germline CDR1 and CDR2: PRHDT and FYEKMQ (reference sequence). The ends were cut back, 4 bases at V and 10 bases at J, with 25 bases in the middle. CDR3 length: 16 residues. CDR3 sequence (DNA): TGTGCCAGCAGCTGGATCCGGGCCCCTTTAGGGGGTATAGCTTTCTTT. Protein sequence: CASSWIRAPLGGIAFF. Full variable domain (outside the CDR3, taken from reference TRBV13 and TRBJ1-1): AAGVIQSPRHLIKEKRETATLKCYPIPRHDTVYWYQQGPGQDPQFLISFYEKMQSDKGSIPDRFSAQQFSDYHSELNMSSLELGDSALYFCASSWIRAPLGGIAFFGQGTRLTVV.

The chain recombines TRBV7-2 with TRBJ2-5, with unresolved D. V dropped 5 bases and J dropped 4 bases, with 14 bases sitting between them. Germline CDR1 reads SGHTA; CDR2 reads FQGNSA. This CDR3 has 14 residues. As DNA, the CDR3 is TGTGCCAGCAGCCCTAGGGTCGGTACAGAGACCCAGTACTTC. Protein: CASSPRVGTETQYF. The variable domain in full, completed from reference TRBV7-2 and TRBJ2-5, reads GAGVSQSPSNKVTEKGKDVELRCDPISGHTALYWYRQSLGQGLEFLIYFQGNSAPDKSGLPSDRFSAERTGGSVSTLTIQRTQQEDSAVYLCASSPRVGTETQYFGPGTRLLVL.

A remark on this clone: This specimen includes other DNA sequences encoding the same CDR3. The gene calls are TRBV20-1 and TRBJ2-7; 11 nucleotides agree with TRBD2. V gave up 6 bases and J gave up 2 bases; unmatched junction bases: 3. The CDR3 loop spans 13 amino acids. Germline V lookup: CDR1 DFQATT, CDR2 SNEGSKA (reference sequence). The CDR3 bases are TGCAGTGCCAGTAGCGGGGGGGCCTACGAGCAGTACTTC. Protein sequence: CSASSGGAYEQYF.

The chain links TRBV14 to TRBJ1-3; D unresolved. The CDR3 consists of 14 residues. Trimming took off 4 bases at V and 4 bases at J, with 11 bases between the two ends. Germline CDR1 SGHDN, CDR2 FVKESK. The CDR3: CASSPVGAGNTIYF. In DNA, the CDR3 is TGTGCCAGCAGCCCAGTTGGTGCCGGAAACACCATATATTTT.

The rearrangement links TRBV25-1 to TRBJ2-1, with D maybe TRBD1 (5 bases). V was pared by 5 bases and J by 9 bases, with 8 bases between. The CDR3 is 11 amino acids. CDR1 and CDR2 (germline): MGHDK, SYGVNS. DNA for the CDR3: TGTGCCAGCAGTCCAGGGCCTGAGCAGTTCTTC. It encodes CASSPGPEQFF.

The rearrangement joins TRBV7-2 to TRBJ2-1; 9 nucleotides match TRBD2. Per the germline V gene, CDR1 is SGHTA and CDR2 is FQGNSA. V lost 5 bases to trimming and J lost 7 bases; unmatched junction nucleotides: 15. The CDR3 has 17 residues. The CDR3 reads CASSRRLWREGGNEQFF. The CDR3 DNA reads TGTGCCAGCAGCCGTCGACTATGGCGGGAGGGCGGGAATGAGCAGTTCTTC.

The chain has TRBV7-2 and TRBJ1-6; possible D gene TRBD1, 5 bases. Germline loops: CDR1 SGHTA, CDR2 FQGNSA. CDR3 size: 17 residues. Trimming pared 1 base from V and 0 bases from J, leaving 10 bases between. For the CDR3, the DNA is TGTGCCAGCAGCTTAGTGGGGGGGAGCTCCTATAATTCACCCCTCCACTTT. It yields the protein CASSLVGGSSYNSPLHF.

The chain links TRBV20-1 to TRBJ2-5; the D gene is possibly TRBD1 (7 bases). This CDR3 region has 14 residues. Germline V gene data show CDR1 as DFQATT and CDR2 as SNEGSKA (reference sequence). Trimming removed 3 bases from V and 5 bases from J, with 16 bases in between. CDR3 loop: CSASVGGGEETQYF. The CDR3 DNA reads as TGCAGTGCTAGTGTAGGGGGCGGGGAGGAGACCCAGTACTTC.

The CDR3 reads CASSEGLEAGVLEQYF. In DNA, the CDR3 is TGTGCCAGTAGTGAAGGACTTGAAGCGGGCGTACTGGAGCAGTACTTC. The rearrangement uses TRBV19 and TRBJ2-7; TRBD2 might be the D (6 bases). The germline V and J ends were trimmed by 5 bases and 7 bases, with 24 bases remaining between them. This CDR3 contains 16 residues. CDR1 and CDR2 from the germline V gene are LNHDA and SQIVND (reference sequence).

The chain is built from TRBV11-3 and TRBJ1-4, with 8 positions matching TRBD1. The CDR3 has 19 residues. V shed 5 bases and J 1 base; nucleotides not matched to a gene: 15. Germline values: CDR1 SGHNT, CDR2 YENEEA. This CDR3 reads CASSALRDRFLGTNEKLFF. The CDR3, as DNA: TGTGCCAGCAGCGCCCTCCGGGACAGGTTCCTAGGAACTAATGAAAAACTGTTTTTT.

The chain joins TRBV10-3 to TRBJ2-5; 8 bases are shared with TRBD1. The CDR3 is made up of 15 amino acids. Germline V gives CDR1 ENHRY, CDR2 SYGVKD. The V gene end was trimmed by 4 bases and the J gene end by 3 bases; junction bases not matched to a gene: 7. The CDR3: CAISAPGQGKETQYF. The DNA of the CDR3 is TGTGCCATCAGTGCTCCCGGACAGGGAAAAGAGACCCAGTACTTC.

In its sample, this clone was seen a few times. This rearrangement joins TRBV5-4 to TRBJ1-1; 7 bases match TRBD1. The CDR3 length is 15 residues. Germline lookup yields CDR1 SGHNT and CDR2 YYREEE (reference sequence). Trimming cost V 0 bases and J 0 bases; bases outside gene matches: 2. The CDR3 DNA is TGTGCCAGCAGCTTGGGAGGGGGCATGAACACTGAAGCTTTCTTT. This codes for CASSLGGGMNTEAFF.

This chain links TRBV4-2 with TRBJ2-1; 9 nucleotides match TRBD2. Germline assignment: CDR1 LGHNA and CDR2 YNFKEQ. V trimming: 3 bases; J trimming: 10 bases; junction bases outside the gene matches: 10. This CDR3 is built from 15 residues. CDR3 nucleotide sequence: TGTGCCAGCAGCCAGGTGACTAGCGGTGGAGGGGAGCAGTTCTTC. It codes for CASSQVTSGGGEQFF.

V usage is TRBV7-9 and J usage is TRBJ2-3; 10 bases map to TRBD1. Germline CDR1 is SEHNR and CDR2 is FQNEAQ (reference sequence). V was clipped by 5 bases and J by 5 bases; unmatched bases: 13. The CDR3 consists of 17 residues. In DNA, the CDR3 is TGTGCCAGCAGCACCCGACAGGGGGCGGATTCTGGAGATACGCAGTATTTT. It specifies CASSTRQGADSGDTQYF.

This chain links TRBV19 with TRBJ2-1; TRBD1 matches at 7 bases. Unmatched junction bases numbered 10, after V lost 3 bases and J lost 8 bases. CDR1 and CDR2 (germline): LNHDA, SQIVND (reference sequence). CDR3 length: 15 amino acids. CDR3 DNA: TGTGCCAGTAGTATTTTTTTCCACAGGGGTGATGAGCAGTTCTTC. This gives the protein CASSIFFHRGDEQFF.

V usage is TRBV4-1 and J usage is TRBJ1-6; the D gene is possibly TRBD1 (6 bases). There are 15 residues in the CDR3. Between the trimmed V and J ends, which lost 0 bases and 11 bases, there was a span of 14 bases. Germline V lookup: CDR1 MGHRA, CDR2 YSYEKL. CDR3 coding DNA: TGCGCCAGCAGCCAAGATCCCGCCTGGGGGCCACCCCTCCACTTT. Protein product: CASSQDPAWGPPLHF.

The rearrangement links TRBV20-1 to TRBJ1-1, with D maybe TRBD1 (5 bases). Germline CDR1 is DFQATT and CDR2 is SNEGSKA (reference sequence). Trimming left V 5 bases short and J 4 bases short, with 14 bases between. This CDR3 comprises 13 residues. The CDR3 loop is CSARGGTGTEAFF. CDR3 in DNA: TGCAGTGCTCGTGGGGGGACGGGCACTGAAGCTTTCTTT.

The chain has TRBV30 and TRBJ2-1; D may be TRBD2 (5 bases). The ends were cut back, 3 bases at V and 5 bases at J, with 23 bases in the middle. The CDR3 sequence is 17 residues long. Germline lookup yields CDR1 GTSNPN and CDR2 SVGIG (reference sequence). CDR3 loop: CAWRALRAHHRHNEQFF. CDR3 sequence (DNA): TGTGCCTGGAGGGCTCTGCGGGCGCACCACCGCCACAATGAGCAGTTCTTC. Variable domain in full (rest from reference TRBV30 and TRBJ2-1): SQTIHQWPATLVQPVGSPLSLECTVEGTSNPNLYWYRQAAGRGLQLLFYSVGIGQISSEVPQNLSASRPQDRQFILSSKKLLLSDSGFYLCAWRALRAHHRHNEQFFGPGTRLTVL.

In this sample, this clone turned up once. V and J are TRBV4-2 and TRBJ2-7, with TRBD2 matching over 9 bases. From germline, CDR1 is LGHNA and CDR2 YNFKEQ. With 1 base clipped from V and 2 bases from J, the junction kept 6 bases outside the gene matches. The CDR3 consists of 16 residues. The CDR3 sequence is CASSQVAGATTYEQYF. In DNA form, the CDR3 reads TGTGCCAGCAGCCAAGTAGCGGGGGCGACTACCTACGAGCAGTACTTC.